This entry describes one TCR beta chain. The participants were between 18 and 89 years old and came from 24 US areas. Researchers sorted participants into cohorts using their self-reported clinical history. The length of the CDR3 is 17 residues. This entry comes from a study of blood T cell repertoires in COVID-19. Whole-study context: Samples taken during acute and convalescent COVID-19 were collected in the United States, Italy and Spain. Sample material is recorded as cDNA or gDNA derived from T cells, B-cell-depleted T cells, or PBMCs.

Clones were sequenced by immunoSEQ multiplex PCR, and TCRdb holds only the in-frame ones, with some missing. The sample contains around 280,000 clones, 85% to 90% of which appear only once. V and J are TRBV21-1 and TRBJ1-1; the table gives TRBD1 as D, unverified against the DNA. TRBV21-1 is a listed pseudogene. This receptor was obtained from a woman aged 18 to 35 with acute COVID-19. Material for sequencing was PBMCs or T cells enriched from blood (not recorded which). The CDR3 loop is CASSRNSRPGGNTEAFF. CDR3 coding DNA: TGTGCCAGCAGCAGGAATTCCCGGCCAGGGGGGAACACTGAAGCTTTCTTT.